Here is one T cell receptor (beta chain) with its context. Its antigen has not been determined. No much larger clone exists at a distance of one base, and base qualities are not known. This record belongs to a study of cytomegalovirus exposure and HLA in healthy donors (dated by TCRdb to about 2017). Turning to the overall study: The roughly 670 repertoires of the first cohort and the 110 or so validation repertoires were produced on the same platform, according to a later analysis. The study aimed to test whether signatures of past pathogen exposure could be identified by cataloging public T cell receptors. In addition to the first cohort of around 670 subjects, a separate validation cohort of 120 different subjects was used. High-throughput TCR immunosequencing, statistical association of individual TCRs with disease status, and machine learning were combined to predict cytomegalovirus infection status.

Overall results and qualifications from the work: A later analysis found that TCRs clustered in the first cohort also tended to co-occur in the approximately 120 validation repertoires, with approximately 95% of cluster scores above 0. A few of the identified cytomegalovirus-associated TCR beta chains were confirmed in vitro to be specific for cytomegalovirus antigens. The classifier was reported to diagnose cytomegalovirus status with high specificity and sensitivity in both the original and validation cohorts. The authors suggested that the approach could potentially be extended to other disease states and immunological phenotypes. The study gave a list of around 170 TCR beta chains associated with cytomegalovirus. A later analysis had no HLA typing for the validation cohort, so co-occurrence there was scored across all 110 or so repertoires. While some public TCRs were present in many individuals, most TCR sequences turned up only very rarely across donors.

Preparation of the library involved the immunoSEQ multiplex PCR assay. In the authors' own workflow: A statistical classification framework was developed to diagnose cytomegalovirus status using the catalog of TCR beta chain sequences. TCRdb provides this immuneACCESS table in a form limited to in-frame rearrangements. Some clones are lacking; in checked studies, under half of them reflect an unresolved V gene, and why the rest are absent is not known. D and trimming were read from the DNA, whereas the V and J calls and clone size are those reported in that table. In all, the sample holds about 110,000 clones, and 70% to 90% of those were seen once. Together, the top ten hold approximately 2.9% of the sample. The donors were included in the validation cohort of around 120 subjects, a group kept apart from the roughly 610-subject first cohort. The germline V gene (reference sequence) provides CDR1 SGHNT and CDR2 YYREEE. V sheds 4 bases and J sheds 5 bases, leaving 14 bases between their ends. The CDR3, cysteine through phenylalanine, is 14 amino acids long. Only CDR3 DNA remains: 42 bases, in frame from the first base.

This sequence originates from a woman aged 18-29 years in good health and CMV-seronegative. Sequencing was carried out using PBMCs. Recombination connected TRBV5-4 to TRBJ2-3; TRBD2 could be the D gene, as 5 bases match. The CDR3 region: CASSPGDRLDTQYF. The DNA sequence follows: TGTGCCAGCAGCCCCGGGGATCGTTTAGATACGCAGTATTTT.